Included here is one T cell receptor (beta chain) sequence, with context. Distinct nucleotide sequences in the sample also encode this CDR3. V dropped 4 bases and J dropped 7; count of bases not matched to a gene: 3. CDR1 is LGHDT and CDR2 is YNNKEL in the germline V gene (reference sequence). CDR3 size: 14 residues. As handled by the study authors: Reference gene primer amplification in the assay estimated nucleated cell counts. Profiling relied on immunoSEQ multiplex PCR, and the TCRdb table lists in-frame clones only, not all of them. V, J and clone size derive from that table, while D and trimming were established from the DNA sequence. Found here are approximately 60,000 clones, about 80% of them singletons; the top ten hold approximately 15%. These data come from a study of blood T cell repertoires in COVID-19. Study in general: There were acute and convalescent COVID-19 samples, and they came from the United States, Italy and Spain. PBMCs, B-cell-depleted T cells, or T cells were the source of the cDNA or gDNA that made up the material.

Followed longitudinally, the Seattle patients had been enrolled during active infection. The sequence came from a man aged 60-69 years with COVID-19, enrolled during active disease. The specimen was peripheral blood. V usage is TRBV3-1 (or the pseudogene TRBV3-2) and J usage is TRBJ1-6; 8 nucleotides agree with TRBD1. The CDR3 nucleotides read TGTGCCAGCAGCCTGACAGGGGCGAATTCACCCCTCCACTTT. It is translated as CASSLTGANSPLHF.